A selection of T cell receptor beta chains follows, all from one sample in a study of blood T cell repertoires in COVID-19. Here immunoSEQ multiplex PCR was the method, and the copy in TCRdb shows in-frame clones only, minus some. The data contain 85,000 to 110,000 clones, less than 90% of them seen just once; the ten biggest clones take up around 6.2%. The material sequenced was peripheral blood. These receptors were taken from a human donor in a cohort sampled during active COVID-19. CDR3s include the opening cysteine and the closing phenylalanine or tryptophan. The order of the fields is D gene, V gene, clone size, J gene, CDR3 protein, CDR3 DNA. D genes are given only for firm matches. Expanded clones are given a class, and other clones once, few, many or no size at all.

.	TRBV24-1	.	TRBJ1-1	CATSESAAGAREAFF	TGTGCCACCAGTGAATCGGCGGCTGGGGCCCGAGAAGCTTTCTTT
.	TRBV6-5	.	TRBJ1-1	CASSQQVQGTEAFF	TGTGCCAGCAGCCAACAGGTCCAGGGCACTGAAGCTTTCTTT
TRBD1	TRBV19	.	TRBJ2-7	CASSISRQGPGEQYF	TGTGCCAGTAGTATTTCCAGACAGGGCCCGGGCGAGCAGTACTTC
.	TRBV5-6	many	TRBJ1-6	CASSWRGLDSPLHF	TGTGCCAGCAGCTGGCGAGGGTTGGATTCACCCCTCCACTTT
TRBD1	TRBV2	.	TRBJ1-6	CASIRQGNSPLHF	TGTGCCAGCATCAGACAGGGAAATTCACCCCTCCACTTT
TRBD2	TRBV24-1	.	TRBJ2-3	CATSDLQDDAGGTDTQYF	TGTGCCACCAGTGATTTGCAAGACGATGCGGGAGGGACAGATACGCAGTATTTT
.	TRBV4-1	.	TRBJ1-6	CASSQVVAGFGSPLHF	TGCGCCAGCAGCCAAGTTGTTGCAGGGTTCGGTTCACCCCTCCACTTT
TRBD1	TRBV19	.	TRBJ2-6	CATGGQGISSGANVLTF	TGTGCCACCGGTGGACAGGGCATCTCGTCAGGGGCCAACGTCCTGACTTTC
TRBD1	TRBV18	.	TRBJ2-5	CASSPSEGQRPGRETQYF	TGTGCCAGCTCACCTAGCGAGGGACAGCGCCCCGGGCGGGAGACCCAGTACTTC
.	TRBV6-2/TRBV6-3	.	TRBJ2-1	CASSYSTVVRGYDEQFF	TGTGCCAGCAGTTACTCCACAGTGGTAAGGGGGTACGATGAGCAGTTCTTC
TRBD2	TRBV30	.	TRBJ2-5	CAWSVGMGGGETQYF	TGTGCCTGGAGTGTAGGAATGGGGGGAGGGGAGACCCAGTACTTC
.	TRBV9	.	TRBJ2-3	CASTLAGATDTQYF	TGTGCCAGCACCCTCGCGGGGGCGACAGATACGCAGTATTTT
.	TRBV3-1/TRBV3-2	few	TRBJ2-5	CASSQGSQVQETQYF	TGTGCCAGCAGCCAAGGCTCACAGGTCCAAGAGACCCAGTACTTC
.	TRBV4-1	.	TRBJ2-1	CASSQPVTKYNEQFF	TGCGCCAGCAGCCAACCTGTGACAAAATACAATGAGCAGTTCTTC
TRBD2	TRBV27	once	TRBJ2-3	CASSLGAGRPDTQYF	TGTGCCAGCAGTTTGGGAGCGGGGCGACCAGATACGCAGTATTTT
.	TRBV7-2	.	TRBJ1-3	CASSPTLKGNTIYF	TGTGCCAGCAGCCCTACCCTGAAGGGAAACACCATATATTTT
.	TRBV24-1	few	TRBJ1-2	CATSGDGTGVVGEGYGYTF	TGTGCCACCAGTGGGGACGGGACTGGTGTTGTTGGTGAAGGCTATGGCTACACCTTC
TRBD2	TRBV5-1	.	TRBJ2-5	CASSLGLAGEGETQYF	TGCGCCAGCAGCTTAGGCCTAGCGGGAGAGGGGGAGACCCAGTACTTC
TRBD2	TRBV19	.	TRBJ2-3	CASSQPGGETQYF	TGTGCCAGTAGCCAACCCGGGGGGGAGACGCAGTATTTT
TRBD2	TRBV7-3	.	TRBJ2-3	CASSRTSGASTDTQYF	TGTGCCAGCAGCCGGACTAGCGGAGCTAGCACAGATACGCAGTATTTT
.	TRBV2	once	TRBJ2-3	CASSEAVGDYTQYF	TGTGCCAGCAGTGAAGCGGTAGGCGACTATACGCAGTATTTT
.	TRBV5-1	.	TRBJ2-7	CASSAAGTFYEQYF	TGCGCCAGCAGCGCCGCCGGGACTTTCTACGAGCAGTACTTC
TRBD2	TRBV19	.	TRBJ2-1	CASSGRNSGGTYNEQFF	TGTGCCAGTAGTGGTCGAAATAGCGGGGGAACCTACAATGAGCAGTTCTTC
.	TRBV5-6	.	TRBJ2-2	CASSFSGWTGELFF	TGTGCCAGCAGCTTCTCAGGTTGGACCGGGGAGCTGTTTTTT
TRBD1	TRBV2	.	TRBJ1-1	CASATDRDTEAFF	TGTGCCAGCGCCACAGACAGGGACACTGAAGCTTTCTTT
.	TRBV7-6	.	TRBJ1-3	CASSLVPELGNTIYF	TGTGCCAGCAGCTTAGTCCCGGAGCTGGGAAACACCATATATTTT
.	TRBV21-1	.	TRBJ1-4	CASSTGDGLERSGKLFF	TGTGCCAGCAGCACGGGGGACGGACTGGAGCGGAGTGGAAAACTGTTTTTT
.	TRBV13	.	TRBJ1-4	CASSQQGNINEKLFF	TGTGCCAGCAGCCAACAGGGTAATATTAATGAAAAACTGTTTTTT
TRBD2	TRBV7-9	few	TRBJ2-7	CASSFGGGPYEQYF	TGTGCCAGCAGCTTTGGCGGGGGTCCCTACGAGCAGTACTTC
TRBD1	TRBV6-5	.	TRBJ2-1	CASSRGQGPYNEQFF	TGTGCCAGCAGCAGAGGACAGGGTCCCTACAATGAGCAGTTCTTC
TRBD2	TRBV5-1	few	TRBJ2-1	CASSLSGRAVDEQFF	TGCGCCAGCAGCCTTAGCGGGAGGGCCGTCGATGAGCAGTTCTTC
.	TRBV6-6	.	TRBJ2-7	CASSFTGPDAYEQYF	TGTGCCAGCAGTTTCACAGGACCTGATGCATACGAGCAGTACTTC
.	TRBV19	.	TRBJ1-4	CASSNLGQALEKLFF	TGTGCCAGTTCCAATTTGGGGCAGGCACTTGAAAAACTGTTTTTT
.	TRBV19	.	TRBJ2-7	CASSMGGSTYEQYF	TGTGCCAGTAGTATGGGTGGGAGTACCTACGAGCAGTACTTC
.	TRBV6-6	.	TRBJ2-7	CASSSQGSGGYEQYF	TGTGCCAGCAGTTCCCAAGGTAGCGGAGGCTACGAGCAGTACTTC
.	TRBV4-1	.	TRBJ1-4	CASSPSSGGNEKLFF	TGCGCCAGCAGCCCCTCATCCGGCGGTAATGAAAAACTGTTTTTT
.	TRBV12-3/TRBV12-4	.	TRBJ1-1	CASSLSVTTEAFF	TGTGCCAGCAGTTTATCGGTGACTACTGAAGCTTTCTTT
.	TRBV6-5	.	TRBJ1-2	CASGSPGVHRYTF	TGTGCCAGCGGGTCCCCGGGGGTGCATCGCTACACCTTC
TRBD1	TRBV9	.	TRBJ2-4	CASSARDRDRSENIQYF	TGTGCCAGCAGCGCCCGGGACAGGGATCGTAGTGAAAACATTCAGTACTTC
.	TRBV5-4	.	TRBJ2-7	CASSFGAGPNSEQYF	TGTGCCAGCAGCTTTGGGGCAGGGCCAAACTCCGAGCAGTACTTC
.	TRBV9	.	TRBJ2-5	CASSVGSQKETQYF	TGTGCCAGCAGCGTAGGTTCGCAGAAAGAGACCCAGTACTTC
.	TRBV2	.	TRBJ1-1	CASSYRLQALNTEAFF	TGTGCCAGCAGCTACCGTTTACAGGCTTTGAACACTGAAGCTTTCTTT
TRBD2	TRBV7-8	.	TRBJ2-1	CASSLFSWTSGRSYNEQFF	TGTGCCAGCAGCTTATTCAGTTGGACTAGCGGACGCTCCTACAATGAGCAGTTCTTC
TRBD1	TRBV5-4	.	TRBJ2-4	CASSLDLDRAKNIQYF	TGTGCCAGCAGCTTGGACCTGGACAGGGCCAAAAACATTCAGTACTTC
TRBD1	TRBV6-5	once	TRBJ1-5	CASRAGQSNQPQHF	TGTGCCAGCAGGGCGGGACAGTCCAATCAGCCCCAGCATTTT
.	TRBV5-6	.	TRBJ2-3	CASSLKERDTTDTQYF	TGTGCCAGCAGCCTAAAAGAGCGGGACACCACAGATACGCAGTATTTT
.	TRBV6-5	.	TRBJ2-3	CASRGGALSTDTQYF	TGTGCCAGCAGAGGGGGAGCGCTTAGCACAGATACGCAGTATTTT
.	TRBV7-3	many	TRBJ1-6	CASSLGGNSPLHF	TGTGCCAGCAGCCTGGGGGGTAATTCACCCCTCCACTTT
TRBD2	TRBV9	.	TRBJ2-5	CASSVSTSGETQYF	TGTGCCAGCAGCGTTTCAACTAGCGGTGAGACCCAGTACTTC
.	TRBV3-1/TRBV3-2	once	TRBJ1-4	CASSPAGREKLFF	TGTGCCAGCAGCCCAGCGGGGCGTGAAAAACTGTTTTTT
.	TRBV28	.	TRBJ1-2	CASSRPGEFYGYTF	TGTGCCAGCAGCCGACCGGGGGAGTTCTATGGCTACACCTTC